This is a list of T cell receptor beta chains from one sample in a study of shared T cell receptors in the human thymus. The protocol was immunoSEQ multiplex PCR, while the TCRdb copy is restricted to in-frame clones and leaves out a portion. Of 700,000 or so clones in the sample, over 75% were seen once. These data also featured in a second study, about human thymus T cells.

Input material: thymocytes. These receptors all stem from a girl in the first two years of life with a congenital heart defect. CDR3s include the opening cysteine and the closing phenylalanine or tryptophan.

V gene	J gene	CDR3 protein
TRBV7-9	TRBJ1-2	CASSSTLDSYGYTF
TRBV28	TRBJ1-3	CASSAGTGGIGNTIYF
TRBV19	TRBJ2-7	CASSGTGTGPYEQYF
TRBV27	TRBJ2-7	CASSLSRKYYEQYF
TRBV27	TRBJ2-1	CASSRGGGYSSYNEQFF
TRBV6-6	TRBJ1-2	CASSYSRDYGYTF
TRBV28	TRBJ1-5	CASSPDRGLVVSNQPQHF
TRBV4-3	TRBJ1-1	CASSQILAEGGHVEAFF
TRBV5-1	TRBJ2-1	CASRWERGGSEQFF
TRBV5-1	TRBJ2-2	CASSLGQGQVLEELFF
TRBV4-1	TRBJ1-1	CASSRIYRVLNTEAFF
TRBV7-2	TRBJ1-2	CASSTRQGASPHGYTF
TRBV4-2	TRBJ2-3	CASSPAGLAGGSDTQYF
TRBV10-2	TRBJ1-1	CASSDRPDLRGFF
TRBV18	TRBJ2-2	CASSHPWGIGELFF
TRBV6-5	TRBJ2-1	CASRTTGGDTDEQFF
TRBV9	TRBJ1-3	CASSVEGNGNTIYF
TRBV18	TRBJ2-1	CASLRVTHNEQFF
TRBV4-3	TRBJ1-1	CASSQDSAIQGKNTEAFF
TRBV4-1	TRBJ1-3	CASSPRGARGNTIYF
TRBV15	TRBJ1-5	CATSRDRTVSNQPQHF
TRBV29-1	TRBJ2-7	CSVEDRGAGYEQYF
TRBV5-5	TRBJ1-5	CASSLGRGSNQPQHF
TRBV6-6	TRBJ1-5	CASSGFDRPSKPQHF
TRBV29-1	TRBJ2-5	CSAPNEDRGGQETQYF
TRBV5-4	TRBJ1-2	CASSLVGDSPYGYTF
TRBV6-6	TRBJ2-7	CASSYSYGQPYEQYF